These T cell receptor beta chains were read from a single sample in a study of shared clonotypes between healthy human individuals. Sequenced by immunoSEQ multiplex PCR; TCRdb stores in-frame clones only, minus some. This sample has some 450,000 clones, with approximately 71% found just once. The sequenced material came from PBMCs. These receptors originate from a woman in her forties in good health. Some clones in this sample may be carry-over from other donors' samples. CDR3s include the opening cysteine and the closing phenylalanine or tryptophan. Each record gives: J gene, V gene, clone size, D gene, CDR3 protein, CDR3 DNA. The D gene is left open where the match is weak. A row's size may be missing; if present it is once, few, many or a size class.

j_call: TRBJ2-7
v_call: TRBV7-9
clone_size: -
d_call: -
cdr3_aa: CASSPGQTGWDEQYF
cdr3_nt: TGTGCCAGCAGCCCGGGGCAGACCGGGTGGGACGAGCAGTACTTC

j_call: TRBJ2-7
v_call: TRBV7-8
clone_size: -
d_call: TRBD2
cdr3_aa: CASSTELAGPTYEQYF
cdr3_nt: TGTGCCAGCAGCACAGAGTTAGCGGGACCTACCTACGAGCAGTACTTC

j_call: TRBJ1-1
v_call: TRBV29-1
clone_size: -
d_call: -
cdr3_aa: CSVERGRGTEAFF
cdr3_nt: TGCAGCGTTGAACGGGGAAGGGGAACTGAAGCTTTCTTT

j_call: TRBJ1-3
v_call: TRBV5-1
clone_size: -
d_call: -
cdr3_aa: CASSLDGRSGNTIYF
cdr3_nt: TGCGCCAGCAGCCTAGACGGCCGCTCTGGAAACACCATATATTTT

j_call: TRBJ2-7
v_call: TRBV7-9
clone_size: -
d_call: -
cdr3_aa: CASSPRAYEQYF
cdr3_nt: TGTGCCAGCAGCCCGCGGGCCTACGAGCAGTACTTC

j_call: TRBJ2-1
v_call: TRBV7-9
clone_size: -
d_call: -
cdr3_aa: CALHSGHNEQFF
cdr3_nt: TGTGCCTTGCACAGCGGTCACAATGAGCAGTTCTTC

j_call: TRBJ2-7
v_call: TRBV27
clone_size: few
d_call: TRBD1
cdr3_aa: CASSLRQGAWEQYF
cdr3_nt: TGTGCCAGCAGTCTCCGACAGGGGGCTTGGGAGCAGTACTTC

j_call: TRBJ1-2
v_call: TRBV2
clone_size: -
d_call: TRBD1
cdr3_aa: CASSPGQGAYYGYTF
cdr3_nt: TGTGCCAGCAGTCCGGGACAGGGGGCTTATTATGGCTACACCTTC

j_call: TRBJ2-2
v_call: TRBV2
clone_size: -
d_call: -
cdr3_aa: CASSDSTGELFF
cdr3_nt: TGTGCCAGCAGTGACTCCACCGGGGAGCTGTTTTTT

j_call: TRBJ2-2
v_call: TRBV27
clone_size: once
d_call: -
cdr3_aa: CASSFNGHGELFF
cdr3_nt: TGTGCCAGCAGTTTTAATGGGCACGGGGAGCTGTTTTTT

j_call: TRBJ2-7
v_call: TRBV11-1
clone_size: once
d_call: TRBD1
cdr3_aa: CASSSTDRGLYEQYF
cdr3_nt: TGTGCCAGCAGCTCAACGGACAGGGGGCTGTACGAGCAGTACTTC

j_call: TRBJ2-7
v_call: TRBV9
clone_size: -
d_call: TRBD2
cdr3_aa: CASSVGGRSTYEQYF
cdr3_nt: TGTGCCAGCAGCGTAGGCGGGAGAAGTACGTACGAGCAGTACTTC

j_call: TRBJ2-2
v_call: TRBV6-6
clone_size: -
d_call: -
cdr3_aa: CASTLTTGGGELFF
cdr3_nt: TGTGCCAGCACTTTAACGACAGGAGGTGGGGAGCTGTTTTTT

j_call: TRBJ2-5
v_call: TRBV5-1
clone_size: -
d_call: TRBD1
cdr3_aa: CASRSTGVETQYF
cdr3_nt: TGCGCCAGCAGGAGCACAGGGGTTGAGACCCAGTACTTC

j_call: TRBJ2-1
v_call: TRBV18
clone_size: -
d_call: -
cdr3_aa: CASSQPGDPLNNEQFF
cdr3_nt: TGTGCCAGCTCACAACCGGGTGACCCGTTGAACAATGAGCAGTTCTTC

j_call: TRBJ2-2
v_call: TRBV28
clone_size: -
d_call: -
cdr3_aa: CASSPRLRELFF
cdr3_nt: TGTGCCAGCAGTCCTAGACTCCGGGAGCTGTTTTTT

j_call: TRBJ2-5
v_call: TRBV11-2
clone_size: -
d_call: -
cdr3_aa: CASSSGVDRRAETQYF
cdr3_nt: TGTGCCAGCAGCTCAGGTGTGGATAGGAGGGCAGAGACCCAGTACTTC

j_call: TRBJ1-1
v_call: TRBV7-2
clone_size: few
d_call: -
cdr3_aa: CASSRGAEGEAFF
cdr3_nt: TGTGCCAGCAGCCGGGGCGCAGAAGGTGAAGCTTTCTTT

j_call: TRBJ1-1
v_call: TRBV7-9
clone_size: few
d_call: -
cdr3_aa: CASSLAQNTEAFF
cdr3_nt: TGTGCCAGCAGCTTAGCTCAGAACACTGAAGCTTTCTTT

j_call: TRBJ2-1
v_call: TRBV18
clone_size: -
d_call: -
cdr3_aa: CASSPSFGSYNEQFF
cdr3_nt: TGTGCCAGCTCACCTTCATTTGGATCCTACAATGAGCAGTTCTTC

j_call: TRBJ2-1
v_call: TRBV7-3
clone_size: -
d_call: TRBD2
cdr3_aa: CASSLAGGERFF
cdr3_nt: TGTGCCAGCAGCTTAGCGGGAGGGGAGCGATTCTTC

j_call: TRBJ2-5
v_call: TRBV7-2
clone_size: -
d_call: -
cdr3_aa: CASSLEIVGETQYF
cdr3_nt: TGTGCCAGCAGCTTAGAAATCGTCGGAGAGACCCAGTACTTC

j_call: TRBJ2-7
v_call: TRBV5-1
clone_size: -
d_call: -
cdr3_aa: CASSSPDSYEQYF
cdr3_nt: TGCGCCAGCAGCTCCCCGGACAGCTACGAGCAGTACTTC

j_call: TRBJ2-7
v_call: TRBV30
clone_size: -
d_call: TRBD1
cdr3_aa: CAWGTDFYEQYF
cdr3_nt: TGTGCCTGGGGGACAGATTTCTACGAGCAGTACTTC

j_call: TRBJ2-5
v_call: TRBV19
clone_size: once
d_call: -
cdr3_aa: CASSWGQETQYF
cdr3_nt: TGTGCCAGTAGCTGGGGCCAAGAGACCCAGTACTTC

j_call: TRBJ2-7
v_call: TRBV28
clone_size: -
d_call: TRBD2
cdr3_aa: CASRGLAGFYEQYF
cdr3_nt: TGTGCCAGCAGGGGACTAGCGGGATTCTACGAGCAGTACTTC

j_call: TRBJ2-5
v_call: TRBV10-2
clone_size: -
d_call: TRBD2
cdr3_aa: CASTHGLAGLQETQYF
cdr3_nt: TGCGCCAGCACCCACGGGCTAGCGGGATTACAAGAGACCCAGTACTTC

j_call: TRBJ1-4
v_call: TRBV27
clone_size: many
d_call: -
cdr3_aa: CASSSGLGEKLFF
cdr3_nt: TGTGCCAGCAGTTCCGGGCTGGGTGAAAAACTGTTTTTT

j_call: TRBJ1-4
v_call: TRBV5-1
clone_size: -
d_call: -
cdr3_aa: CASSVDIVNEKLFF
cdr3_nt: TGCGCCAGCAGCGTGGACATCGTTAATGAAAAACTGTTTTTT

j_call: TRBJ2-6
v_call: TRBV28
clone_size: once
d_call: -
cdr3_aa: CASSELDFSGANVLTF
cdr3_nt: TGTGCCAGCAGTGAATTGGACTTCTCTGGGGCCAACGTCCTGACTTTC

j_call: TRBJ2-3
v_call: TRBV9
clone_size: -
d_call: TRBD2
cdr3_aa: CASSVTSGSADTQYF
cdr3_nt: TGTGCCAGCAGCGTAACTAGCGGGTCGGCAGATACGCAGTATTTT

j_call: TRBJ2-7
v_call: TRBV18
clone_size: -
d_call: -
cdr3_aa: CASSPPQGGEQYF
cdr3_nt: TGTGCCAGCTCACCACCTCAGGGGGGCGAGCAGTACTTC

j_call: TRBJ2-5
v_call: TRBV5-1
clone_size: -
d_call: TRBD2
cdr3_aa: CASSLFPGLGEETQYF
cdr3_nt: TGCGCCAGCAGCTTATTTCCGGGACTAGGGGAAGAGACCCAGTACTTC

j_call: TRBJ1-3
v_call: TRBV28
clone_size: -
d_call: -
cdr3_aa: CASRSREPGNTIYF
cdr3_nt: TGTGCCAGCAGGTCCCGAGAGCCTGGAAACACCATATATTTT

j_call: TRBJ2-7
v_call: TRBV7-2
clone_size: once
d_call: -
cdr3_aa: CASSAPGGPYEQYF
cdr3_nt: TGTGCCAGCAGCGCCCCCGGGGGACCCTACGAGCAGTACTTC

j_call: TRBJ1-2
v_call: TRBV21-1
clone_size: -
d_call: -
cdr3_aa: CASSKVKGEQGFYGYTF
cdr3_nt: TGTGCCAGCAGCAAAGTGAAGGGGGAACAGGGGTTCTATGGCTACACCTTC

j_call: TRBJ2-5
v_call: TRBV29-1
clone_size: -
d_call: -
cdr3_aa: CSVEEGRGGGETQYF
cdr3_nt: TGCAGCGTTGAAGAAGGCAGGGGGGGTGGAGAGACCCAGTACTTC

j_call: TRBJ1-4
v_call: TRBV2
clone_size: -
d_call: TRBD1
cdr3_aa: CASRGGQGEKLFF
cdr3_nt: TGTGCCAGCAGAGGCGGACAGGGTGAAAAACTGTTTTTT

j_call: TRBJ2-7
v_call: TRBV28
clone_size: -
d_call: -
cdr3_aa: CASRTGFSYEQYF
cdr3_nt: TGTGCCAGCAGAACGGGATTCTCCTACGAGCAGTACTTC

j_call: TRBJ2-1
v_call: TRBV7-2
clone_size: -
d_call: -
cdr3_aa: CANGVLSSYNEQFF
cdr3_nt: TGTGCCAATGGAGTTCTCAGCTCCTACAATGAGCAGTTCTTC

j_call: TRBJ2-1
v_call: TRBV7-7
clone_size: few
d_call: -
cdr3_aa: CASSLNRNSYNEQFF
cdr3_nt: TGTGCCAGCAGCTTAAACAGAAACTCCTACAATGAGCAGTTCTTC

j_call: TRBJ1-1
v_call: TRBV29-1
clone_size: -
d_call: -
cdr3_aa: CSVKRNTEAFF
cdr3_nt: TGCAGCGTGAAGAGGAACACTGAAGCTTTCTTT

j_call: TRBJ2-1
v_call: TRBV15
clone_size: -
d_call: TRBD2
cdr3_aa: CATSNTGGSINEQFF
cdr3_nt: TGTGCCACCAGCAACACGGGCGGGAGTATCAATGAGCAGTTCTTC

j_call: TRBJ1-6
v_call: TRBV7-6
clone_size: -
d_call: -
cdr3_aa: CASSLGRAGPLHF
cdr3_nt: TGTGCCAGCAGCTTGGGGAGGGCCGGCCCCCTCCACTTT

j_call: TRBJ2-1
v_call: TRBV18
clone_size: few
d_call: TRBD2
cdr3_aa: CASSPRDGRDDNEQFF
cdr3_nt: TGTGCCAGCTCACCACGGGACGGGAGGGATGACAATGAGCAGTTCTTC

j_call: TRBJ2-3
v_call: TRBV5-1
clone_size: once
d_call: -
cdr3_aa: CASSFSGSRTDTQYF
cdr3_nt: TGCGCCAGCAGCTTTAGCGGTTCTCGCACAGATACGCAGTATTTT

j_call: TRBJ2-3
v_call: TRBV6-1
clone_size: -
d_call: -
cdr3_aa: CASSARLTDTQYF
cdr3_nt: TGTGCCAGCAGTGCCAGGCTCACAGATACGCAGTATTTT

j_call: TRBJ1-2
v_call: TRBV25-1
clone_size: -
d_call: -
cdr3_aa: CASSEYQGSGNGYTF
cdr3_nt: TGTGCCAGCAGTGAATATCAGGGATCCGGGAATGGCTACACCTTC

j_call: TRBJ2-5
v_call: TRBV5-1
clone_size: -
d_call: TRBD1
cdr3_aa: CASSSTGETQYF
cdr3_nt: TGCGCCAGCAGTTCGACAGGGGAGACCCAGTACTTC

j_call: TRBJ2-5
v_call: TRBV18
clone_size: -
d_call: TRBD2
cdr3_aa: CASSPPGLAGQETRYF
cdr3_nt: TGTGCCAGCTCACCACCGGGACTAGCGGGACAAGAGACCCGGTACTTC

j_call: TRBJ1-2
v_call: TRBV6-1
clone_size: -
d_call: -
cdr3_aa: CASSTWTTVYGYTF
cdr3_nt: TGTGCCAGCAGTACATGGACGACAGTCTATGGCTACACCTTC

j_call: TRBJ2-1
v_call: TRBV11-3
clone_size: -
d_call: -
cdr3_aa: CASSPDGGIANEQFF
cdr3_nt: TGTGCCAGCAGCCCAGATGGGGGGATAGCAAATGAGCAGTTCTTC

j_call: TRBJ1-2
v_call: TRBV6-5
clone_size: -
d_call: -
cdr3_aa: CASSYFPERQIYGYTF
cdr3_nt: TGTGCCAGCAGTTACTTTCCTGAGAGACAGATCTATGGCTACACCTTC

j_call: TRBJ2-1
v_call: TRBV27
clone_size: once
d_call: TRBD2
cdr3_aa: CASTTLRGRAYNEQFF
cdr3_nt: TGTGCCAGCACAACTCTCCGAGGGAGGGCCTACAATGAGCAGTTCTTC

j_call: TRBJ2-7
v_call: TRBV5-4
clone_size: -
d_call: -
cdr3_aa: CASSLQGRGTYEQYF
cdr3_nt: TGTGCCAGCAGCTTACAGGGGAGGGGGACCTACGAGCAGTACTTC

j_call: TRBJ1-2
v_call: TRBV7-8
clone_size: few
d_call: -
cdr3_aa: CASSLSRDGYTF
cdr3_nt: TGTGCCAGCAGCCTCTCAAGGGATGGCTACACCTTC